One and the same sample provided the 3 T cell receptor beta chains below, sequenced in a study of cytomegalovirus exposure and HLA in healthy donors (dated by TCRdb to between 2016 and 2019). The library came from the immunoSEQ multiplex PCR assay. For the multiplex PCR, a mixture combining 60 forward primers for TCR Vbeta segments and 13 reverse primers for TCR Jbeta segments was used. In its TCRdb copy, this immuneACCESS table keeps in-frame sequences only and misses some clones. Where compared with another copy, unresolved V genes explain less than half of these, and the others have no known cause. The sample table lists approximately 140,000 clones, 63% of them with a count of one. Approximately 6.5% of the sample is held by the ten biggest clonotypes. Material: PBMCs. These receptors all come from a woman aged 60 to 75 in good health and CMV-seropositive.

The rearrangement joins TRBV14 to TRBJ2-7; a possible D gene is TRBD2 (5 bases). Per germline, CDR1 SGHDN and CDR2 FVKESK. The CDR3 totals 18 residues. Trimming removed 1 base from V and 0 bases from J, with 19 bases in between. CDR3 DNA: TGTGCCAGCAGCCAAGGTTCCGGATCGGACTCGAGCTCCTACGAGCAGTACTTC. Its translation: CASSQGSGSDSSSYEQYF.

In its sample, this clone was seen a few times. The CDR3 DNA sequence: TGTGCCAGCAGTCGGGTCGGGGGGGCGAACACTGAAGCTTTCTTT. Amino acids: CASSRVGGANTEAFF. The chain joins TRBV28 to TRBJ1-1, with D perhaps TRBD1 (6 bases). Per the germline V gene, CDR1 is MDHEN and CDR2 is SYDVKM. The V gene lost 5 bases and the J gene lost 1 base, with 14 bases spanning the gap. The CDR3 is 15 amino acids.

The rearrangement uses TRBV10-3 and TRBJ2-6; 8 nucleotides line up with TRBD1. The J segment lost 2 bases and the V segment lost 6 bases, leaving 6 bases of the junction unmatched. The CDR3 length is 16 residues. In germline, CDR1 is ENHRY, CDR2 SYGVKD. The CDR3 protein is CAIRSQGAAGANVLTF. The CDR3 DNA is TGTGCCATCAGATCGCAGGGGGCTGCTGGGGCCAACGTCCTGACTTTC.